This TCR delta chain derives from a study of delta chains in infants with herpesvirus infections. Study conclusions and caveats: CMV-uninfected infants might carry this public clonotype below detection. Public-clonotype frequency seemingly fell with older age at infection.

PBMC RNA was reverse transcribed using gamma-chain- and delta-chain-specific primers. TCRdb re-called the RT-PCR reads with CATT. The data hold roughly 1,200 delta-chain clones, with 7% to 10% observed a single time. Notes on this clone: Antigen specificity is unknown.

This CDR3 is built from 18 residues. V shed 3 bases and J shed 0 bases, with 20 bases lying between them. Germline assignment: CDR1 TSWWSYY and CDR2 QGS. Sequencing used peripheral blood, obtained at time point 2 of longitudinal follow-up. The chain employs TRDV1 and TRDJ1; D possibly corresponds to TRDD3 (6 bases). The clonotype originates from a human donor who was a Ugandan infant, either HIV-exposed or HIV-unexposed (not recorded which). The CDR3 nucleotides read TGTGCTCTTGGGGAGTACCTACAGTCTGTGGGGGACACCGATAAACTCATCTTT. It encodes CALGEYLQSVGDTDKLIF.